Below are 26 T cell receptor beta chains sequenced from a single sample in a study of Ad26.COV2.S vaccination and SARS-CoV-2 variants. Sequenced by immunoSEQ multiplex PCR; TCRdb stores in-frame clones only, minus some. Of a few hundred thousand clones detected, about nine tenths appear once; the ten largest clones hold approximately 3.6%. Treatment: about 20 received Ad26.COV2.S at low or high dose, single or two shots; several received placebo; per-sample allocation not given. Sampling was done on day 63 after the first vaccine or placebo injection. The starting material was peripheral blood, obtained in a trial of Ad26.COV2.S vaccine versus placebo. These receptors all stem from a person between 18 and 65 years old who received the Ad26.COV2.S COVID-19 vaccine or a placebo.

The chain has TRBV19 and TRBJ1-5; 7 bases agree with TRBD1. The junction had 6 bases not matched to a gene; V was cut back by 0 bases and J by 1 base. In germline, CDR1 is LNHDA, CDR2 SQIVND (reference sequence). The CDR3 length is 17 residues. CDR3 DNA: TGTGCCAGTAGTATAGACCCCGACAGGGCGAGCAATCAGCCCCAGCATTTT. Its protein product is CASSIDPDRASNQPQHF.

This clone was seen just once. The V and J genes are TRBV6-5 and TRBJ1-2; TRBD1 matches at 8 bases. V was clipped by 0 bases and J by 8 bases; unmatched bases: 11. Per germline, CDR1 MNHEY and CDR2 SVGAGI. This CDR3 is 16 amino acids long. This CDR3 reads CASSYSRAGTGYGYTF. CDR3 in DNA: TGTGCCAGCAGTTACTCGAGGGCCGGGACAGGCTACGGCTACACCTTC.

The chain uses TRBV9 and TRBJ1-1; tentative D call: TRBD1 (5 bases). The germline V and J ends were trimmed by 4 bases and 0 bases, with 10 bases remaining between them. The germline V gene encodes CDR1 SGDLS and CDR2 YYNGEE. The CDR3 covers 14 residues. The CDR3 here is CASSLQAMNTEAFF. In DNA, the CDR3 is TGTGCCAGCAGCCTACAGGCCATGAACACTGAAGCTTTCTTT.

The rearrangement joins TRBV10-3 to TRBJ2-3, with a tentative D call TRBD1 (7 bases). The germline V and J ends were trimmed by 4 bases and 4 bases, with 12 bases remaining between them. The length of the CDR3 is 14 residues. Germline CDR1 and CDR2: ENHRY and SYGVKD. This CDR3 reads CAISGGDRPDTQYF. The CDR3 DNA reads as TGTGCCATCAGTGGGGGGGACAGACCAGATACGCAGTATTTT.

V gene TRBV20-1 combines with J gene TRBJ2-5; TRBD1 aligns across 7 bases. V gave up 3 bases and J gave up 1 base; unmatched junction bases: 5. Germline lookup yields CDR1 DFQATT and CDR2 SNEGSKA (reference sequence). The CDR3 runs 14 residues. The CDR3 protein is CSASGQGVQETQYF. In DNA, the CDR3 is TGCAGTGCTAGTGGTCAGGGGGTCCAAGAGACCCAGTACTTC.

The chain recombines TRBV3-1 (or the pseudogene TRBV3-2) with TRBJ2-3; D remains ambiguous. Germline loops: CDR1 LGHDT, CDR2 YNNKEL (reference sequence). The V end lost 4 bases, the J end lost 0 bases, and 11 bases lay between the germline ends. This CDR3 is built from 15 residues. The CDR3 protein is CASSPHSLSTDTQYF. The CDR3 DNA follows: TGTGCCAGCAGCCCCCATTCCCTAAGCACAGATACGCAGTATTTT.

The chain's CDR3 is CASSEDRTGAYNEQFF. CDR3 DNA sequence: TGTGCCAGCAGTGAAGATAGGACAGGGGCGTATAATGAGCAGTTCTTC. This chain uses TRBV2 with TRBJ2-1; 9 nucleotides align to TRBD1. With 1 base clipped from V and 7 bases from J, the junction kept 8 bases outside the gene matches. CDR1 is SNHLY, CDR2 FYNNEI, per germline. The CDR3 loop spans 16 amino acids.

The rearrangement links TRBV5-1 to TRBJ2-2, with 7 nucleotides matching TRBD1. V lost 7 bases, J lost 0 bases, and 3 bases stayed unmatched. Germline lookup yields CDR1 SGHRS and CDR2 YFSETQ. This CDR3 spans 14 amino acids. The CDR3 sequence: CASSGTANTGELFF. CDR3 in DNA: TGCGCCAGCTCCGGGACAGCGAACACCGGGGAGCTGTTTTTT.

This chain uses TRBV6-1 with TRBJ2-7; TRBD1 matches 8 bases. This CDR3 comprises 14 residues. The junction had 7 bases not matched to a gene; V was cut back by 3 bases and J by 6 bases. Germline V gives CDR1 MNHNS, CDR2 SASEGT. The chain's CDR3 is CASSDRDRRSEQYF. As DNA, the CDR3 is TGTGCCAGCAGTGATCGGGACAGGAGGAGCGAGCAGTACTTC.

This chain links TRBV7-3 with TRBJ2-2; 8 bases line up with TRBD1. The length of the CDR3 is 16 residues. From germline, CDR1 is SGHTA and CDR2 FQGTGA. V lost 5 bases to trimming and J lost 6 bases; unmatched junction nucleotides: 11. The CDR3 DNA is TGTGCCAGCAGCCTCCGACAGGGGACGAAGGCCGGGGAGCTGTTTTTT. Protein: CASSLRQGTKAGELFF.

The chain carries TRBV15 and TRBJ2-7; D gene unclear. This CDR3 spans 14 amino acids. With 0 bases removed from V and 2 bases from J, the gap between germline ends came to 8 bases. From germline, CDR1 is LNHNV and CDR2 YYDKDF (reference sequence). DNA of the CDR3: TGTGCCACCAGCAGAGATCGAAAGGCCTACGAGCAGTACTTC. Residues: CATSRDRKAYEQYF.

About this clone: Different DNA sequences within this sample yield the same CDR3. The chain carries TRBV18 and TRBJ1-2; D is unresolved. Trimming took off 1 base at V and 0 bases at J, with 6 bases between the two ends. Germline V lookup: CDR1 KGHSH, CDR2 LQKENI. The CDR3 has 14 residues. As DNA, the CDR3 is TGTGCCAGCTCACCACGAACGGCTAACTATGGCTACACCTTC. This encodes CASSPRTANYGYTF.

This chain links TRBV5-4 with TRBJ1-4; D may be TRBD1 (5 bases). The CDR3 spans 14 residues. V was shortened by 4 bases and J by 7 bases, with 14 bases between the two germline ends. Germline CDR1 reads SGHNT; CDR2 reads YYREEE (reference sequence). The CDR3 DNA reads TGTGCCAGCAGCCCGGACATCGAAAGTGAAAAACTGTTTTTT. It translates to CASSPDIESEKLFF.

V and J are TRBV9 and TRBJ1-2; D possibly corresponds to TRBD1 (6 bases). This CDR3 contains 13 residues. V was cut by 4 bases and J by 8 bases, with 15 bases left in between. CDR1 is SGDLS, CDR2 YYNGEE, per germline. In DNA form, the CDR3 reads TGTGCCAGCAGCACTAGGTACAGGGACGGCTACACCTTC. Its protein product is CASSTRYRDGYTF.

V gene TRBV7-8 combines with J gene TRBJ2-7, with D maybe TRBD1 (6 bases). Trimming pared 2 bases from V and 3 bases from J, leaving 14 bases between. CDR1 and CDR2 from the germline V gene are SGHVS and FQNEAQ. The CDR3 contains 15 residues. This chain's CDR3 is CASSLQTGWGYEQYF. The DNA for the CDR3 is TGTGCCAGCAGCTTACAAACAGGGTGGGGCTACGAGCAGTACTTC.

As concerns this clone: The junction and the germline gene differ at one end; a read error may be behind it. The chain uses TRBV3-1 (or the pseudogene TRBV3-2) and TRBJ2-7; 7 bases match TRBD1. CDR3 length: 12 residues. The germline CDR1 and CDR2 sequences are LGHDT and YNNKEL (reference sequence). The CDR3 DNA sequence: TGTGCCAGCAGCCATGACAGGGTGGAGCCGTACTTC. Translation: CASSHDRVEPYF.

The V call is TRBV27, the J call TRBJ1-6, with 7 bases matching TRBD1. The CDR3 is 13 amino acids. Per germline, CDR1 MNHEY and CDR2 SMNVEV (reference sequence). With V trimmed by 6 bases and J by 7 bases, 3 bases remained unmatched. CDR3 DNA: TGTGCCAGCAGCGAGGACAGGAATTCACCCCTCCACTTT. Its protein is CASSEDRNSPLHF.

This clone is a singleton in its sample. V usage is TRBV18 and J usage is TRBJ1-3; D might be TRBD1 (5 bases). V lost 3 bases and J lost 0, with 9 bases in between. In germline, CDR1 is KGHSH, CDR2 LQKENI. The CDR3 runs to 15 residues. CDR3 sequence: CASSPRGNSGNTIYF. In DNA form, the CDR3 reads TGTGCCAGCTCACCGAGGGGTAACTCTGGAAACACCATATATTTT.

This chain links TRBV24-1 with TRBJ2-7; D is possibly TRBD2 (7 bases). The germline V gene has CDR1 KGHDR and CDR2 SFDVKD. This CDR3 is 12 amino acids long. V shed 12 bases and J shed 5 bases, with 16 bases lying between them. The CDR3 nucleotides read TGTGCCTCGCGGGGGCTTGGGCACGAGCAGTACTTC. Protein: CASRGLGHEQYF.

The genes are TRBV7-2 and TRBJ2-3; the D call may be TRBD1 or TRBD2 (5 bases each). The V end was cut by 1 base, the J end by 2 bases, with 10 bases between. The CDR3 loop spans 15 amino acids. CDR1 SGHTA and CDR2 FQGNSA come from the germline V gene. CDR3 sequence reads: CASSLVGTDTDTQYF. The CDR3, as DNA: TGTGCCAGCAGCTTAGTCGGGACGGACACAGATACGCAGTATTTT.

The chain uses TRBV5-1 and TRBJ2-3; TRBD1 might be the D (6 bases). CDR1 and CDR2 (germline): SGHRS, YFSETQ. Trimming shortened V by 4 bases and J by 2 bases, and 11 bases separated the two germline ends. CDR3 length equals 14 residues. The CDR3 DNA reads TGCGCCAGCAGCCCCGGACAGTCCACAGATACGCAGTATTTT. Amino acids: CASSPGQSTDTQYF.

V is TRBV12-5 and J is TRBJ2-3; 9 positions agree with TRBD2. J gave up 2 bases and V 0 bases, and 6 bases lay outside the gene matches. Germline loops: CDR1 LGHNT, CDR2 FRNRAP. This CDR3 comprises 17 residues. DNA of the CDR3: TGTGCTAGTGGTTTGGTACTGCTAGCGGGATACACAGATACGCAGTATTTT. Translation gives CASGLVLLAGYTDTQYF.

In DNA form, the CDR3 reads TGTGCCAGCAGCCAAGCGGGAGACGGGACCTACGAGCAGTACTTC. Translating it yields CASSQAGDGTYEQYF. V gene TRBV3-1 (or the pseudogene TRBV3-2) combines with J gene TRBJ2-7; the D gene is possibly TRBD2 (6 bases). The CDR3 length is 15 residues. Per germline, CDR1 LGHDT and CDR2 YNNKEL (reference sequence). Trimming pared 1 base from V and 2 bases from J, leaving 12 bases between.

CDR3 sequence: CASSVEGLGKADTQYF. CDR3 nucleotides: TGTGCCAGCAGCGTAGAGGGACTAGGGAAGGCAGATACGCAGTATTTT. This chain links TRBV9 with TRBJ2-3, with 8 bases identical to TRBD2. CDR3 length equals 16 residues. Germline CDR1 SGDLS, CDR2 YYNGEE. Trimming at V came to 0 bases and at J to 4 bases, leaving 7 bases not matched to a gene.

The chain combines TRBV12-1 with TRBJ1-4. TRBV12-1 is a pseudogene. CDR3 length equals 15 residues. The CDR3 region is CASSSEGFVYEKLFF. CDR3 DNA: TGTGCCAGCAGCTCCGAGGGGTTTGTTTATGAAAAACTGTTTTTT.

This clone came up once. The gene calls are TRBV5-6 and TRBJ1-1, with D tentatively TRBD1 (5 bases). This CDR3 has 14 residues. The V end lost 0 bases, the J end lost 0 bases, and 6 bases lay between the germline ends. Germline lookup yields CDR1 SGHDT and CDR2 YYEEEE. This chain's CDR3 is CASSLEGLNTEAFF. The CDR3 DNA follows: TGTGCCAGCAGCTTGGAGGGGTTGAACACTGAAGCTTTCTTT.